A single sample gave rise to the 10 T cell receptor beta chains below, sequenced in a study of shared clonotypes between healthy human individuals. TCRdb's copy holds only in-frame clones and misses some; the assay was immunoSEQ multiplex PCR. This repertoire shows nearly 1 million clones, about 80% found once; its top ten account for nearly 1.5%. Input material: memory CD4+ T cells sorted from blood. As for subset: CD45RA-negative fraction. The origin of the receptors is a man aged 18 to 29 in good health.

This rearrangement joins TRBV28 to TRBJ2-7; 7 nucleotides match TRBD2. Germline trimming cut 6 bases from V and 4 bases from J; bases unmatched to any gene: 3. The germline gives CDR1 MDHEN, CDR2 SYDVKM. The CDR3 consists of 12 residues. The CDR3 here is CASSPGGYEQYF. The CDR3 coding sequence is TGTGCCAGCAGCCCCGGGGGGTACGAGCAGTACTTC.

The chain has TRBV28 and TRBJ2-2; D is possibly TRBD2 (5 bases). This CDR3 comprises 13 residues. Germline V CDR1 and CDR2: MDHEN, SYDVKM. Trimming cost V 8 bases and J 6 bases, with 13 bases left between them. This CDR3 is CASRLLDPGELFF. As DNA, the CDR3 is TGTGCCAGCCGCTTACTAGACCCCGGGGAGCTGTTTTTT.

This sequence joins TRBV7-2 and TRBJ2-7; TRBD1 agrees at 8 bases. Germline assignment: CDR1 SGHTA and CDR2 FQGNSA. CDR3 size: 15 residues. Trimming removed 2 bases from V and 2 bases from J; junction bases left unmatched: 5. CDR3 amino acids: CASSLSQGAPYEQYF. The CDR3 DNA reads as TGTGCCAGCAGCTTAAGTCAGGGGGCACCCTACGAGCAGTACTTC.

This clone was seen a handful of times. V and J are TRBV18 and TRBJ1-1; no reliable D call. From germline, CDR1 is KGHSH and CDR2 LQKENI. This CDR3 has 14 residues. V lost 3 bases and J lost 1, with 9 bases in between. The CDR3 is CASSPYRGNTEAFF. CDR3 nucleotide sequence: TGTGCCAGCTCACCCTACCGGGGGAACACTGAAGCTTTCTTT. Based on the CDR3 plus reference TRBV18 and TRBJ1-1, the full variable domain is NAGVMQNPRHLVRRRGQEARLRCSPMKGHSHVYWYRQLPEEGLKFMVYLQKENIIDESGMPKERFSAEFPKEGPSILRIQQVVRGDSAAYFCASSPYRGNTEAFFGQGTRLTVV.

The rearrangement uses TRBV7-8 and TRBJ1-2, with TRBD1 as a possible D gene (6 bases). The CDR3 length is 15 residues. Trimming cost V 5 bases and J 3 bases, with 16 bases left between them. CDR1 is SGHVS and CDR2 is FQNEAQ in the germline V gene. The CDR3 reads CASSHPRDTHYGYTF. The CDR3 DNA sequence: TGTGCCAGCAGCCACCCCCGGGACACCCACTATGGCTACACCTTC.

Note on this clone: Other DNA sequences within the sample encode an identical CDR3. V is TRBV7-9 and J is TRBJ2-7; tentative D call: TRBD1 (5 bases). The V and J ends lost 1 base and 2 bases respectively, with 15 bases between them. Germline values: CDR1 SEHNR, CDR2 FQNEAQ (reference sequence). There are 16 residues in the CDR3. This CDR3 reads CASSLEVVGAPYEQYF. The DNA of the CDR3 is TGTGCCAGCAGCTTAGAGGTTGTAGGGGCACCCTACGAGCAGTACTTC.

Notes on this clone: This sequence may be a read error, since a much larger clone differs from it by one base. This rearrangement joins TRBV6-5 to TRBJ2-7, with D possibly being TRBD1 or TRBD2 (5 bases each). Germline V gene lookup returns CDR1 MNHEY and CDR2 SVGAGI. The CDR3 consists of 13 residues. V was cut by 6 bases and J by 0 bases, with 9 bases left in between. The CDR3 DNA reads TGTGCCAGCAGGGGGACGGTCTCCTACGAGCAGTACTTC. Its translation: CASRGTVSYEQYF.

The chain is built from TRBV7-2 and TRBJ2-3; 9 bases map to TRBD1. This CDR3 region has 15 residues. With 1 base clipped from V and 4 bases from J, the junction kept 3 bases outside the gene matches. Per the germline V gene, CDR1 is SGHTA and CDR2 is FQGNSA. As DNA, the CDR3 is TGTGCCAGCAGCTTAGGGACAGGGGCCCCAGATACGCAGTATTTT. Translating it yields CASSLGTGAPDTQYF.

This sequence joins TRBV6-5 and TRBJ2-7; 10 nucleotides match TRBD2. CDR3 size: 14 residues. Germline V CDR1 and CDR2: MNHEY, SVGAGI. Germline trimming cut 6 bases from V and 3 bases from J; bases unmatched to any gene: 5. In DNA, the CDR3 is TGTGCCAGCAGGCAGGGACTAGCGTTCTACGAGCAGTACTTC. Translated, it gives CASRQGLAFYEQYF.

The chain is built from TRBV30 and TRBJ1-3; no clear D. This CDR3 is built from 16 residues. V lost 3 bases to trimming and J lost 0 bases, with 15 bases between them. The V gene's germline CDR1 is GTSNPN and CDR2 SVGIG (reference sequence). The CDR3 loop is CAWRETGGNSGNTIYF. CDR3 bases: TGTGCCTGGAGAGAGACCGGTGGGAACTCTGGAAACACCATATATTTT. The complete variable domain, with remaining parts taken from reference TRBV30 and TRBJ1-3, reads SQTIHQWPATLVQPVGSPLSLECTVEGTSNPNLYWYRQAAGRGLQLLFYSVGIGQISSEVPQNLSASRPQDRQFILSSKKLLLSDSGFYLCAWRETGGNSGNTIYFGEGSWLTVV.